The T cell receptor (beta chain) described here comes from a study of T cell responses to AZD1222 COVID-19 vaccine. The study's findings and limits: Sampling captured repertoires only after the peak T cell response. White British donors predominated, females outnumbered males, and clonal diversity was possibly underestimated.

The repertoire was sequenced with immunoSEQ multiplex PCR; TCRdb's copy has only in-frame clones and lacks some. The data hold approximately 150,000 clones, with about 92% observed a single time. On this clone: Its antigen remains unknown.

The V end lost 4 bases, the J end lost 0 bases, and 11 bases lay between the germline ends. This CDR3 is 14 amino acids long. From germline, CDR1 is SGHKS and CDR2 YYEKEE (reference sequence). The receptor's source is an adult who received the AZD1222 COVID-19 vaccine. V gene TRBV5-5 combines with J gene TRBJ2-7; D is possibly TRBD1 (5 bases). This material consisted of peripheral blood, taken 28 days after the second AZD1222 dose. The CDR3 nucleotides read TGTGCCAGCAGCCACGCAGGGAACTCCTACGAGCAGTACTTC. It specifies CASSHAGNSYEQYF. The entire variable domain, with the rest obtained from reference TRBV5-5 and TRBJ2-7, is as follows: DAGVTQSPTHLIKTRGQQVTLRCSPISGHKSVSWYQQVLGQGPQFIFQYYEKEERGRGNFPDRFSARQFPNYSSELNVNALLLGDSALYLCASSHAGNSYEQYFGPGTRLTVT.